Shown below are 22 T cell receptor beta chains from a single sample sequenced in a study of blood T cells in healthy people across ages. A second PCR of about 7 to 11 cycles used a sample-barcoded 5' primer and a J-beta primer mix. Via MiXCR, TCRdb re-called the 5' RACE reads, giving one row per CDR3 protein. Here the sample spans some 1.5 million distinct CDR3 sequences, about 42% being singletons. Input material: blood. All receptors derive from a woman between 18 and 30 years old in good health.

This clonotype was observed a handful of times. The chain uses TRBV20-1 and TRBJ2-3; TRBD2 agrees at 8 bases. Germline CDR1 DFQATT, CDR2 SNEGSKA (reference sequence). V lost 6 bases, J lost 0 bases, and 8 bases stayed unmatched. The CDR3 runs to 15 residues. The CDR3 coding sequence is TGCAGTGCCCACGACCAGCGGGGGAGCACAGATACGCAGTATTTT. It translates to CSAHDQRGSTDTQYF.

This chain links TRBV6-2 or TRBV6-3 with TRBJ2-3; D may correspond to TRBD1 or TRBD2 (5 bases each). This CDR3 has 12 residues. Germline loops: CDR1 MNHEY, CDR2 SVGEGT. Trimming took 4 bases from V and 12 from J, leaving 14 bases between them. CDR3 nucleotide sequence: TGTGCCAGCAGTTCCGGGACCGGAACACAGTATTTT. Translating it yields CASSSGTGTQYF.

In its sample, this clonotype was seen a few times. This chain uses TRBV20-1 with TRBJ1-5; D remains ambiguous. Trimming removed 6 bases at V and 5 bases at J, with 17 bases between. Germline V gene sequence: CDR1 DFQATT, CDR2 SNEGSKA (reference sequence). CDR3 length: 14 residues. The CDR3 region is CSAIGSGEDQPQHF. The CDR3 bases are TGCAGTGCCATAGGTTCCGGGGAAGATCAGCCCCAGCATTTT.

V gene TRBV10-3 combines with J gene TRBJ2-3; D perhaps matches TRBD2 (5 bases). Germline V lookup: CDR1 ENHRY, CDR2 SYGVKD. CDR3 length equals 15 residues. Trimming cost V 7 bases and J 0 bases, with 14 bases left between them. In DNA form, the CDR3 reads TGTGCCATCAATCGGGGTAGCGTAAGCACAGATACGCAGTATTTT. Protein: CAINRGSVSTDTQYF.

This clonotype was observed a few times. The CDR3 protein is CASSQDRDSFYEQYF. CDR3 coding DNA: TGCGCCAGCAGCCAAGACCGGGACAGTTTCTACGAGCAGTACTTC. The chain recombines TRBV4-1 with TRBJ2-5, with 7 bases identical to TRBD1. Gene TRBJ2-7 matches the end of the DNA better, so the J call may be wrong. The CDR3 totals 15 residues. Germline V gene sequence: CDR1 MGHRA, CDR2 YSYEKL.

V is TRBV12-3 or TRBV12-4 and J is TRBJ2-3; TRBD2 might be the D (5 bases). This CDR3 spans 13 amino acids. Trimming removed 8 bases from V and 4 bases from J, with 13 bases in between. Written as DNA, the CDR3 is TGTGCCAGCTCAGCGACTACCCCAGATACGCAGTATTTT. The encoded protein is CASSATTPDTQYF.

This chain connects TRBV10-3 to TRBJ2-5; D unresolved. This CDR3 has 15 residues. Germline V CDR1 and CDR2: ENHRY, SYGVKD. V was clipped by 8 bases and J by 4 bases, with 20 bases between them. The CDR3 is CAIAPTIGVGETQYF. The CDR3 DNA reads TGTGCCATCGCCCCCACGATCGGAGTAGGAGAGACCCAGTACTTC.

About this clonotype itself: The junction departs from germline at one end; a sequencing error may be responsible. This chain links TRBV6-2 or TRBV6-3 with TRBJ2-1, with 10 bases aligning to TRBD2. CDR1 MNHEY and CDR2 SVGEGT come from the germline V gene. This CDR3 has 15 amino acids. CDR3 in DNA: TGTGTCAGCAGAAATCCGGGACTAGCGAACAATGAGCAGTTCTTC. This translates into CVSRNPGLANNEQFF.

This clonotype showed up just a few times. This sequence joins TRBV12-3 or TRBV12-4 and TRBJ1-2; D gene ambiguous. The CDR3 length is 12 residues. Trimming took 3 bases from V and 8 from J, leaving 10 bases between them. In nucleotides, the CDR3 is TGTGCCAGCAGTTTTCATAGGGCGGGCTACACCTTC. This gives the protein CASSFHRAGYTF.

The chain has TRBV4-1 and TRBJ2-1; 8 bases are a match to TRBD2. Trimming cost V 1 base and J 2 bases; bases outside gene matches: 7. This CDR3 is 17 amino acids long. The germline V gene has CDR1 MGHRA and CDR2 YSYEKL. CDR3 bases: TGCGCCAGCAGCCAAGCGTCAGCGGGGGACCCCTACAATGAGCAGTTCTTC. Translated: CASSQASAGDPYNEQFF.

There are a few counts of this clonotype. V and J are TRBV9 and TRBJ1-4; unclear D gene. CDR1 and CDR2 from the germline V gene are SGDLS and YYNGEE. V shed 1 base and J shed 2 bases, with 6 bases lying between them. This CDR3 is 14 amino acids long. CDR3 protein: CASSVRSTNEKLFF. As DNA, the CDR3 is TGTGCCAGCAGCGTAAGGTCGACTAATGAAAAACTGTTTTTT.

The chain couples TRBV27 to TRBJ2-1, with 10 bases that match TRBD2. Germline V gene lookup returns CDR1 MNHEY and CDR2 SMNVEV (reference sequence). Losses at the gene ends were 0 bases for V and 4 bases for J; bases not matched to a gene: 6. CDR3 length: 17 residues. The CDR3 is CASSLSGAGGPYNEQFF. The CDR3 DNA sequence: TGTGCCAGCAGTTTATCCGGAGCGGGGGGGCCTTACAATGAGCAGTTCTTC.

This chain connects TRBV9 to TRBJ1-6, with D hard to call. This CDR3 contains 15 residues. V was pared by 0 bases and J by 6 bases, with 10 bases between. Germline CDR1 reads SGDLS; CDR2 reads YYNGEE. The CDR3 coding sequence is TGTGCCAGCAGCGTAGGTCCGGGTCTTAATTCACCCCTCCACTTT. Translation gives CASSVGPGLNSPLHF.

V and J are TRBV4-1 and TRBJ2-3; D is possibly TRBD1 or TRBD2 (5 bases each). Germline V lookup: CDR1 MGHRA, CDR2 YSYEKL. CDR3 length equals 15 residues. The germline V and J ends were trimmed by 2 bases and 0 bases, with 9 bases remaining between them. The CDR3 region is CASSQRGLSTDTQYF. The CDR3 nucleotides are TGCGCCAGCAGCCAACGGGGCCTCAGCACAGATACGCAGTATTTT.

V usage is TRBV7-9 and J usage is TRBJ2-3; D possibly matches TRBD1 or TRBD2 (5 bases each). Trimming took 0 bases from V and 2 from J, leaving 9 bases between them. CDR1 and CDR2 (germline): SEHNR, FQNEAQ (reference sequence). The CDR3 sequence is 15 residues long. The CDR3 loop reads CASSLAVGVTDTQYF. The CDR3 bases are TGTGCCAGCAGCTTAGCGGTGGGGGTCACAGATACGCAGTATTTT. The whole variable domain, filled in from reference TRBV7-9 and TRBJ2-3, reads DTGVSQNPRHKITKRGQNVTFRCDPISEHNRLYWYRQTLGQGPEFLTYFQNEAQLEKSRLLSDRFSAERPKGSFSTLEIQRTEQGDSAMYLCASSLAVGVTDTQYFGPGTRLTVL.

Comment on this clonotype: An end of the junction differs from the germline gene, which may be a read error. In DNA form, the CDR3 reads TGTACCAGCAGCTTTCCCGACAGGGGGTGGTATGAGCAGTTCTTC. Amino acid sequence: CTSSFPDRGWYEQFF. The J gene is TRBJ2-1, the V gene TRBV7-9, with TRBD1 matching 9 bases. Germline V CDR1 and CDR2: SEHNR, FQNEAQ (reference sequence). The CDR3 runs 15 residues.

As for this clonotype: Sequence at one end of the junction differs from germline and may be a read error. The rearrangement uses TRBV6-2 or TRBV6-3 and TRBJ2-1, with 7 bases fitting TRBD2. Germline lookup yields CDR1 MNHEY and CDR2 SVGEGT. The CDR3 covers 15 residues. The CDR3 region has the DNA TGTGCCAGCAGTTACCCGAGCGGGGATTACAATGGGCAGTTCTTC. This translates into CASSYPSGDYNGQFF.

This chain uses TRBV5-1 with TRBJ2-1, with 8 positions matching TRBD2. CDR3 length equals 17 residues. Trimming at V came to 3 bases and at J to 4 bases, leaving 12 bases not matched to a gene. The germline CDR1 and CDR2 sequences are SGHRS and YFSETQ. As DNA, the CDR3 is TGCGCCAGCAGCTGGCCCCCTCCGGGGGGGCTTTACAATGAGCAGTTCTTC. Its translation is CASSWPPPGGLYNEQFF.

This chain uses TRBV20-1 with TRBJ2-7, with D maybe TRBD1 (6 bases). The V end lost 6 bases, the J end lost 2 bases, and 11 bases lay between the germline ends. The CDR3 consists of 12 residues. The germline V gene has CDR1 DFQATT and CDR2 SNEGSKA (reference sequence). The CDR3 is CSAPGQTYEQYF. DNA for the CDR3: TGCAGTGCACCTGGACAGACCTACGAGCAGTACTTC.

J is TRBJ2-5 and V is TRBV2, with 8 positions matching TRBD1. The J call may be in error: the DNA end matches TRBJ2-7 better. This CDR3 is built from 14 residues. CDR1 is SNHLY, CDR2 FYNNEI, per germline. The CDR3 reads CASRKGQGAYEQYF. CDR3 sequence (DNA): TGTGCCAGCAGGAAAGGACAGGGAGCCTACGAGCAGTACTTC.

The J gene is TRBJ2-7, the V gene TRBV7-2, with D perhaps TRBD2 (5 bases). The CDR3 length is 14 residues. The germline V gene encodes CDR1 SGHTA and CDR2 FQGNSA. V lost 4 bases, J lost 2 bases, and 12 bases lay in between. CDR3 sequence: CASSSQSGTYEQYF. DNA of the CDR3: TGTGCCAGCAGCTCCCAAAGCGGAACCTACGAGCAGTACTTC. Full variable domain (remainder filled in from reference TRBV7-2 and TRBJ2-7): GAGVSQSPSNKVTEKGKDVELRCDPISGHTALYWYRQSLGQGLEFLIYFQGNSAPDKSGLPSDRFSAERTGGSVSTLTIQRTQQEDSAVYLCASSSQSGTYEQYFGPGTRLTVT.

Regarding this clonotype: The germline gene is not matched at one end of the junction; a read error may be the cause. The chain employs TRBV27 and TRBJ1-2, with 7 bases that match TRBD1. Germline V gene sequence: CDR1 MNHEY, CDR2 SMNVEV (reference sequence). The CDR3 is made up of 16 amino acids. In DNA form, the CDR3 reads TGTGCCAGCAGTGTCCACCGGGACAGTACGCCCTATGGCTACACATTC. Its protein product is CASSVHRDSTPYGYTF.